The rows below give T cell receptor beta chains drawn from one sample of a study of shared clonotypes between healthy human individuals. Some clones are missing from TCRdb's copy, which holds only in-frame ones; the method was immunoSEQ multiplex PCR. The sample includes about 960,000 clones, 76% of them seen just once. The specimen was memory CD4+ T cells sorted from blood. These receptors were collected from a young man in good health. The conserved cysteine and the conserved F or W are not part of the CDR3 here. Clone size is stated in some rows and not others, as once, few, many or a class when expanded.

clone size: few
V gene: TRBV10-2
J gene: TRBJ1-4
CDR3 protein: ASSEQTPGLGEKLF

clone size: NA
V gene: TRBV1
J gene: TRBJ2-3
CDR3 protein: TTSAVQGGTDTQY

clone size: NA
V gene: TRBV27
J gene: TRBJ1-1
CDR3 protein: ASSSHRDGTEAF

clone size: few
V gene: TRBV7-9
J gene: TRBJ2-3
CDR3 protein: ASSLASPISSDTQY

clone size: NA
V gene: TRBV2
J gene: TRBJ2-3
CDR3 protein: ASRRQGDTDTQY

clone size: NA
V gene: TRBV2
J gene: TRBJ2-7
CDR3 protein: ASSQDRWGY

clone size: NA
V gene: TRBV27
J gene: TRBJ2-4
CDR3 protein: ASSFQGRGIQY

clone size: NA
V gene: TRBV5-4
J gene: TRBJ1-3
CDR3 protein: ASSSLMNSGNTIY

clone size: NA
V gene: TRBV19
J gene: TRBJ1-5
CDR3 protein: ASSTGNQPQH

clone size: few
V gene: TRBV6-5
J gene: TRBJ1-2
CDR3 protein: ASRPSLLTIPYT

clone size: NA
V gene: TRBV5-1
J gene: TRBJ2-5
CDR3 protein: ASSFPIGTEQETQY

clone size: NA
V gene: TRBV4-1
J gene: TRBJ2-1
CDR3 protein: ASSQDSWRGNSYNEQF

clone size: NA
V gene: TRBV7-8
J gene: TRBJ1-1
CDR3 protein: ASSALGTANTEAF

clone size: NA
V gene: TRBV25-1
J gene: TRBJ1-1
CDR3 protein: ASSEATGSGTEAF

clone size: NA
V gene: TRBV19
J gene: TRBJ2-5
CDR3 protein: ASSIDYGFQETQY

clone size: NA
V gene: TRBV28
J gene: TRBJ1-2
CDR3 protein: ASSSGPRANYGYT

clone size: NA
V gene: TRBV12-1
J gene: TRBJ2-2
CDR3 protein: ASSFKTSGRSGELF

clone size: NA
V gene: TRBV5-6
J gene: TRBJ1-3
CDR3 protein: ASSPVGGSGNTIY

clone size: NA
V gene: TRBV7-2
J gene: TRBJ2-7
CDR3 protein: ASSFGALGEQY

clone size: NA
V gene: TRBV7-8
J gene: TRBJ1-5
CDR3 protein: ASSLGQGSNQPQH

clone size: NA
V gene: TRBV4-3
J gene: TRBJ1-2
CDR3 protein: ASSQDPQGDVYGYT

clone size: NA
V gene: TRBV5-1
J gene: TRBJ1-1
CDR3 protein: ASALDRYLEAF

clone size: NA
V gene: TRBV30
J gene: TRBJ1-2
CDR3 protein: AWSVLGRFYGYT

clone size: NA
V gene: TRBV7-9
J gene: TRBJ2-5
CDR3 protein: ASSLAGGETQY

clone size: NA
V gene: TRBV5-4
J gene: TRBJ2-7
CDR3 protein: ASSLEGYEQY

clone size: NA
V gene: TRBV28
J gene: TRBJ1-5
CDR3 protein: ASTPPRPGGGNQPQH

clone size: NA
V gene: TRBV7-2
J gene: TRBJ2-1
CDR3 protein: ASSLVPLALEQF

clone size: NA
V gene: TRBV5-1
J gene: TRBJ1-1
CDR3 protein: ASSLTVSGTEAF

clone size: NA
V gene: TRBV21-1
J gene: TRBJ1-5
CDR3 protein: ASSIRTGEGNQPQH

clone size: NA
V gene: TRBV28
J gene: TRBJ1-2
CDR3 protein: ASSETGGRGYGYT

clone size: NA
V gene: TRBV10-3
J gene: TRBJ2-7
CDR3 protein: AISKNGNYEQY

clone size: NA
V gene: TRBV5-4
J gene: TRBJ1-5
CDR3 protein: ASSVAGTNQPQH

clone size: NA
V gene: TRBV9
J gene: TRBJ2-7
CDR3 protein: ASSTGPHAYEQY

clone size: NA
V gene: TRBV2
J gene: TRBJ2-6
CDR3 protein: ASSAGTGSSGANVLT

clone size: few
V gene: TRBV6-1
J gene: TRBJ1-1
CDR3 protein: ASSRAEVNTEAF

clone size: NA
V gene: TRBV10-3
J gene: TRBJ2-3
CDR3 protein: AISESADTQY

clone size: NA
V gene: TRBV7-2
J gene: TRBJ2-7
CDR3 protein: ASSFDGGLAYEQY

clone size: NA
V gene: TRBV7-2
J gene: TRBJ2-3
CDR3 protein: ASSLWGQPY

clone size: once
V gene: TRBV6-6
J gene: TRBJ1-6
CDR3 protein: ASSSVDFHLH

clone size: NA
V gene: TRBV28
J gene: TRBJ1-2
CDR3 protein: ASTSVGNGYT

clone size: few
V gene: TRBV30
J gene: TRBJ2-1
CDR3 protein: AWSRGNEQF

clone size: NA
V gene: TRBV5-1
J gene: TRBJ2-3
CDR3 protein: ASSPGTSGRVQSYGTDTQY

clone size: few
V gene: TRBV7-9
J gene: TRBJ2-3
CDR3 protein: ASRPGTGKADTQY

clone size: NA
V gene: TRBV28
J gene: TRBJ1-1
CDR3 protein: ASGFRWEDENTEAF

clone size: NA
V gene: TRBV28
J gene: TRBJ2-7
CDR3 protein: ASSLSPGTGNYEQY

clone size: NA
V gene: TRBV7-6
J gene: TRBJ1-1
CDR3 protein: ASNPLLGAATEAF

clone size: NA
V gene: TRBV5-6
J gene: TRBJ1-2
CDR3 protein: ASSLDREAYGYT